Listed below are T cell receptor beta chains from one sample, sequenced in a study of cytomegalovirus exposure and HLA in healthy donors. Produced via immunoSEQ multiplex PCR; TCRdb's table is partial and in-frame only. This sample has 90,000 to 130,000 clones, with approximately 95% found just once. The material sequenced was PBMCs. The origin of the receptors is a woman between 18 and 29 years old in good health and CMV-seronegative. CDR3s include the opening cysteine and the closing phenylalanine or tryptophan. Fields, in order: CDR3 DNA, CDR3 protein, V gene, D gene, CDR3 length, clone size, J gene. D genes are given only for firm matches. Only part of the rows carry a size: once, few, many, or a class if the clone is expanded.

CDR3nt: TGTGCTAGCAGCCCAACTGATCACGGCACAGATACGCAGTATTTT
CDR3aa: CASSPTDHGTDTQYF
v_gene: TRBV7-7
d_gene: .
len: 15
abundance: .
j_gene: TRBJ2-3

CDR3nt: TGTGCCAGCAGCCAAGTTGGGACAGGGTCTGTCGGTACGCAGTATTTT
CDR3aa: CASSQVGTGSVGTQYF
v_gene: TRBV4-2
d_gene: TRBD1
len: 16
abundance: .
j_gene: TRBJ2-3

CDR3nt: TGTGCCAGCAGCCCCTTCAGGGGCCATGAGCAGTTCTTC
CDR3aa: CASSPFRGHEQFF
v_gene: TRBV7-3
d_gene: .
len: 13
abundance: once
j_gene: TRBJ2-1

CDR3nt: TGTGCCAGCACGGGACAGACAACGACTGAAGCTTTCTTT
CDR3aa: CASTGQTTTEAFF
v_gene: TRBV6-1
d_gene: TRBD1
len: 13
abundance: once
j_gene: TRBJ1-1

CDR3nt: TGTGCCAGCATGGGACAACCGCTGAACACCGGGGAGCTGTTTTTT
CDR3aa: CASMGQPLNTGELFF
v_gene: TRBV7-2
d_gene: .
len: 15
abundance: once
j_gene: TRBJ2-2

CDR3nt: TGTGCCAGCAGTTCGATCCAGGGGAGAGAAGCTTTCTTT
CDR3aa: CASSSIQGREAFF
v_gene: TRBV28
d_gene: .
len: 13
abundance: .
j_gene: TRBJ1-1

CDR3nt: TGTGCCAGCAGCCTATTACCCCTTAGTTCAGATACGCAGTATTTT
CDR3aa: CASSLLPLSSDTQYF
v_gene: TRBV7-2
d_gene: .
len: 15
abundance: .
j_gene: TRBJ2-3

CDR3nt: TGTGCCAGCAGACCCGGGACAGCTTATAATGTCTCTGGAGTTTTTACAGCCTATAATTCACCCCTCCACTTT
CDR3aa: CASRPGTAYNVSGVFTAYNSPLHF
v_gene: TRBV21-1
d_gene: .
len: 24
abundance: .
j_gene: TRBJ1-6

CDR3nt: TGTGCCAGCTCACCACCGTTTTCGGGGACAAGCCACAATGAGCAGTTCTTC
CDR3aa: CASSPPFSGTSHNEQFF
v_gene: TRBV18
d_gene: .
len: 17
abundance: .
j_gene: TRBJ2-1

CDR3nt: TGTGCCAGCAGTTTATTGTACACGGGAACTGAAGCTTTCTTT
CDR3aa: CASSLLYTGTEAFF
v_gene: TRBV27
d_gene: .
len: 14
abundance: .
j_gene: TRBJ1-1

CDR3nt: TGCGCCAGCAGCCAAGATCCGGGGAAGAACTATGGCTACACCTTC
CDR3aa: CASSQDPGKNYGYTF
v_gene: TRBV4-1
d_gene: .
len: 15
abundance: .
j_gene: TRBJ1-2

CDR3nt: TGTGCCTGGAGTTACCAGGGCCCAGATACGCAGTATTTT
CDR3aa: CAWSYQGPDTQYF
v_gene: TRBV30
d_gene: .
len: 13
abundance: .
j_gene: TRBJ2-3

CDR3nt: TGTGCCAGCAGCTTGACAGGGATTTTCACAGATACGCAGTATTTT
CDR3aa: CASSLTGIFTDTQYF
v_gene: TRBV7-2
d_gene: TRBD1
len: 15
abundance: .
j_gene: TRBJ2-3

CDR3nt: TGTGCCAGCAGTTACGAGGGGGACTATGGCTACACCTTC
CDR3aa: CASSYEGDYGYTF
v_gene: TRBV6-5
d_gene: .
len: 13
abundance: .
j_gene: TRBJ1-2

CDR3nt: TGTGCCAGCAGCCAAGAGGCAGCGGGGGGTTACGAGCAGTACTTC
CDR3aa: CASSQEAAGGYEQYF
v_gene: TRBV4-2
d_gene: TRBD2
len: 15
abundance: .
j_gene: TRBJ2-7

CDR3nt: TGTGCCAGCAGCCCCCAGACGGGAACAGATACGCAGTATTTT
CDR3aa: CASSPQTGTDTQYF
v_gene: TRBV9
d_gene: .
len: 14
abundance: .
j_gene: TRBJ2-3

CDR3nt: TGCGCCAGCAGCTTGGAACTAGGTCCACTCATGAGCTATGGCTACACCTTC
CDR3aa: CASSLELGPLMSYGYTF
v_gene: TRBV5-1
d_gene: .
len: 17
abundance: .
j_gene: TRBJ1-2

CDR3nt: TGTGCCAGCAGTCCCCCCCTTGAGAGCTCTGGAAACACCATATATTTT
CDR3aa: CASSPPLESSGNTIYF
v_gene: TRBV28
d_gene: .
len: 16
abundance: .
j_gene: TRBJ1-3

CDR3nt: TGTGCCAGCAGTGAGGAGACCTCGAGTACCAATTCACCCCTCCACTTT
CDR3aa: CASSEETSSTNSPLHF
v_gene: TRBV2
d_gene: .
len: 16
abundance: .
j_gene: TRBJ1-6

CDR3nt: TGTGCCAGCTCACGAAGAGGACAGGGGGTTGATGGCTACACCTTC
CDR3aa: CASSRRGQGVDGYTF
v_gene: TRBV18
d_gene: TRBD1
len: 15
abundance: .
j_gene: TRBJ1-2